This T cell receptor beta chain was obtained from a study of T cell responses to AZD1222 COVID-19 vaccine. Points from the study as a whole: The study found Spike-specific TCR breadth and depth rose after two AZD1222 doses. Only a handful of AZD1222 recipients, roughly six in all, had baseline seropositivity. Nearly half of the spike-specific TCRs reportedly recognize variant regions that carry no mutations. Females made up more of the donors, who were largely white British, and clonal diversity may have come out too low.

The V gene's germline CDR1 is MNHEY and CDR2 SVGAGI. The V and J ends lost 2 bases and 3 bases respectively, with 11 bases between them. CDR3 length equals 14 residues. Sequenced by immunoSEQ multiplex PCR; TCRdb stores in-frame clones only, minus some. The sample has roughly 250,000 clones; 93% are singletons. Comment on this clone: Its target is not known.

The sequence came from an adult in good health. Source: peripheral blood, taken on day 0 of AZD1222 vaccination. This chain joins TRBV6-5 and TRBJ2-7; D unresolved. The CDR3 reads CASSYRTASYEQYF. CDR3 coding DNA: TGTGCCAGCAGTTACCGGACGGCTAGCTACGAGCAGTACTTC.